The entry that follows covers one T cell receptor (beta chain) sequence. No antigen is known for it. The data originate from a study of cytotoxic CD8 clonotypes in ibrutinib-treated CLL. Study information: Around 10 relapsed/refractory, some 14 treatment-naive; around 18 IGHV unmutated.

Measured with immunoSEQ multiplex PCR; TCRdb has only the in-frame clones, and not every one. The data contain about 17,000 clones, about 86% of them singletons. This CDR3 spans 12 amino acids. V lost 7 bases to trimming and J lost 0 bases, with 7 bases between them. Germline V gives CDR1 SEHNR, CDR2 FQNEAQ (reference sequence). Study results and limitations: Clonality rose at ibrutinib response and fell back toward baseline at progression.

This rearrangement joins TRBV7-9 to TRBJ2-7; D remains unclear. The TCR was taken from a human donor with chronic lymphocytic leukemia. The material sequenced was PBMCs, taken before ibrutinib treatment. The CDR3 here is CASTSASYEQYF. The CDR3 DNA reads TGTGCCAGCACGTCGGCCTCCTACGAGCAGTACTTC. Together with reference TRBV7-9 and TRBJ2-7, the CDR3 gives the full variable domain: DTGVSQNPRHKITKRGQNVTFRCDPISEHNRLYWYRQTLGQGPEFLTYFQNEAQLEKSRLLSDRFSAERPKGSFSTLEIQRTEQGDSAMYLCASTSASYEQYFGPGTRLTVT.